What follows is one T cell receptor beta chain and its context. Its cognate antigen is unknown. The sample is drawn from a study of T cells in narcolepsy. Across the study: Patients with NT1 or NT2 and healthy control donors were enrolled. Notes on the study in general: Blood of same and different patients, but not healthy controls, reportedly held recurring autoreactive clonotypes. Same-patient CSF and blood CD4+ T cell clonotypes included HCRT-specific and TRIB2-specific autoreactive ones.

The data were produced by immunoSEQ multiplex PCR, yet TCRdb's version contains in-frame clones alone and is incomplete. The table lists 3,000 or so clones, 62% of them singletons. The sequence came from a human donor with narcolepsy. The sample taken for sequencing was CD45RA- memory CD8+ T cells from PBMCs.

CDR3 residues: CASSLSLSTEAFF. The DNA for the CDR3 is TGCGCCAGCAGCTTGTCGCTGAGCACTGAAGCTTTCTTT. The chain joins TRBV5-1 to TRBJ1-1; D remains ambiguous. CDR3 size: 13 residues. The V gene's germline CDR1 is SGHRS and CDR2 YFSETQ. V lost 1 base to trimming and J lost 4 bases, with 8 bases between them.